Sequencing of this T cell receptor (beta chain) was carried out in a study of T cells after yellow fever vaccination. This CDR3 comprises 12 residues. V dropped 0 bases and J dropped 5 bases, with 5 bases sitting between them. The V gene's germline CDR1 is SEHNR and CDR2 FQNEAQ (reference sequence). Study conclusions and caveats: Contamination of FACS-sorted repertoires by abundant clonotypes from the bulk population could occur. Re-detected after boosting: most primary clones, 96% of CD4 and 75% to 90% of CD8.

Remarks on this clonotype: Its matching antigen is unknown.

TCR cDNA, made by 5'RACE template switching, carried an added universal primer site and UMIs. Via MiXCR, TCRdb re-called the 5' RACE reads, giving one row per CDR3 protein. This sample has about 120,000 distinct CDR3 sequences, with approximately 8.4% found just once. Sample: CD8+ T cells sorted from PBMCs, taken 45 days after the yellow fever booster vaccination. V is TRBV7-9 and J is TRBJ2-7; tentatively, D is TRBD2 (5 bases). This clonotype was sampled from a man aged 30 to 45 who received the YFV17D yellow fever vaccine. CDR3 region: CASSLARDEQYF. The CDR3 nucleotides read TGTGCCAGCAGCTTAGCGCGGGACGAGCAGTACTTC. The whole variable domain, filled in from reference TRBV7-9 and TRBJ2-7, reads DTGVSQNPRHKITKRGQNVTFRCDPISEHNRLYWYRQTLGQGPEFLTYFQNEAQLEKSRLLSDRFSAERPKGSFSTLEIQRTEQGDSAMYLCASSLARDEQYFGPGTRLTVT.